The present T cell receptor (beta chain) was sequenced within a study of beta chain features in type 1 diabetes. Every bit of the isolated RNA underwent reverse transcription, so sequencing read expressed TCRB transcripts. Average reads for naive, central memory and regulatory T cell samples were about 3.57 million. The table came from immunoSEQ multiplex PCR; TCRdb's copy has only in-frame clones and leaves some out. Of about 410,000 clones listed, approximately 14% were seen once; the top ten hold about 0.034%. The sequence came from a man aged 25 to 40 in good health. Sequenced: naive CD4+ T cells from blood.

The CDR3 sequence is CASSFGTGTPEAFF. Written as DNA, the CDR3 is TGTGCCAGCAGCTTCGGGACAGGGACCCCTGAAGCTTTCTTT. The chain is built from TRBV11-3 and TRBJ1-1, with 9 bases matching TRBD1. V lost 3 bases and J lost 6; bases outside the gene matches: 5. The CDR3 covers 14 residues. Germline assignment: CDR1 SGHNT and CDR2 YENEEA.